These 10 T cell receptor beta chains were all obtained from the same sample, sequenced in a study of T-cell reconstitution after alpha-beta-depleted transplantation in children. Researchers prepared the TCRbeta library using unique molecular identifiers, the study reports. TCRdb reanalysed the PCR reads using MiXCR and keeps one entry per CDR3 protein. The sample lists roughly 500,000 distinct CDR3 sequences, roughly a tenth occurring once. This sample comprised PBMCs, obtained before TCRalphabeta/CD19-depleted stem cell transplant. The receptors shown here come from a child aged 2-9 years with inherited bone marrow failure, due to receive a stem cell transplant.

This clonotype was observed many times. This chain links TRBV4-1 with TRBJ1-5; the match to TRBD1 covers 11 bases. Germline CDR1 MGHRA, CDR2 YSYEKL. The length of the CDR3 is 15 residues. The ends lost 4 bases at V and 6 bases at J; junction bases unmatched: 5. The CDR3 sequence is CASSRGQGASQPQHF. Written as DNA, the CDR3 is TGCGCCAGCAGCCGAGGACAGGGGGCCAGTCAGCCCCAGCATTTT.

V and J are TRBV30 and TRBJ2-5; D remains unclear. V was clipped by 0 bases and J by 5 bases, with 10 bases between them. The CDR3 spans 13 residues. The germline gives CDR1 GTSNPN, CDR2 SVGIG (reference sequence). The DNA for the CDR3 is TGTGCCTGGAGTGTAGACCTCTACGAGACCCAGTACTTC. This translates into CAWSVDLYETQYF.

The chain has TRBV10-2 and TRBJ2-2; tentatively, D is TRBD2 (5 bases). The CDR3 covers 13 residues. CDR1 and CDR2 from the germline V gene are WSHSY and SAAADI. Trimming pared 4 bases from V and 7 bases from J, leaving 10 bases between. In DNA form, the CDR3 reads TGCGCCAGCAGTGTGGACTTTGGCGGGGAGCTGTTTTTT. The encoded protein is CASSVDFGGELFF.

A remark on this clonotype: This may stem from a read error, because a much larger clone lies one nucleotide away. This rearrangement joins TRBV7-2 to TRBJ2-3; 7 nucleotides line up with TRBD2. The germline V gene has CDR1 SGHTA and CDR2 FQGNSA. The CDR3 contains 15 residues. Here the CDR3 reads CASILVSGDTDTQYF. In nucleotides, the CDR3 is TGTGCCAGCATCTTAGTAAGCGGGGACACAGATACGCAGTATTTT.

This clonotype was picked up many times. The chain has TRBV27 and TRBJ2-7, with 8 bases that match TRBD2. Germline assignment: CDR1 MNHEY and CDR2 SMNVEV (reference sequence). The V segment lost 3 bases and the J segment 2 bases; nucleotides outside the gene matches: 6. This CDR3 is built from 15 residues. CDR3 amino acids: CASSFAGGPPYEQYF. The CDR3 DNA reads TGTGCCAGCAGTTTTGCGGGAGGCCCCCCCTACGAGCAGTACTTC.

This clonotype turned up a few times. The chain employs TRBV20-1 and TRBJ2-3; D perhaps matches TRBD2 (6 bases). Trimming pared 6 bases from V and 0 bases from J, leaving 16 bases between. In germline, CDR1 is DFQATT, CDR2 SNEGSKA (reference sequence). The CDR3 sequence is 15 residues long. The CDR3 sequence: CSAPLGGPSTDTQYF. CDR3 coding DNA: TGCAGTGCCCCATTGGGGGGACCTAGCACAGATACGCAGTATTTT.

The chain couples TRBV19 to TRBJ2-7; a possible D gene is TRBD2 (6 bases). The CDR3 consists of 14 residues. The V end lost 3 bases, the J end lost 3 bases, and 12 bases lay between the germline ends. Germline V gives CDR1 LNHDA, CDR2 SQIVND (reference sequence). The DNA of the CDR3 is TGTGCCAGTAGTATGATTGGAGGGCTCTACGAGCAGTACTTC. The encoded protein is CASSMIGGLYEQYF.

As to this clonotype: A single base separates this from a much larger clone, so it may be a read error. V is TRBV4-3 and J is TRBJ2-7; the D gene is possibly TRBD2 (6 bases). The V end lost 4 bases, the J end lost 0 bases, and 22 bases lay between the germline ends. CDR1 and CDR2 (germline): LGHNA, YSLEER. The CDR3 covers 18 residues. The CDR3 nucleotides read TGCGCCAGCAGCCCCAGCCCCTCTAGCGACGTGCGCTCCTACGAGCAGTACTTC. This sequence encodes CASSPSPSSDVRSYEQYF.

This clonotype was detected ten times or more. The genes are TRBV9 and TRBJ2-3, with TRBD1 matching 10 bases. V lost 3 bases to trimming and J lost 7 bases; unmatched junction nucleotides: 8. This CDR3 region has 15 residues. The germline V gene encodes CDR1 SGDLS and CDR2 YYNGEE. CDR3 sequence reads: CASSAVTGGVNTQYF. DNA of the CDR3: TGTGCCAGCAGCGCAGTGACAGGGGGCGTAAATACGCAGTATTTT.

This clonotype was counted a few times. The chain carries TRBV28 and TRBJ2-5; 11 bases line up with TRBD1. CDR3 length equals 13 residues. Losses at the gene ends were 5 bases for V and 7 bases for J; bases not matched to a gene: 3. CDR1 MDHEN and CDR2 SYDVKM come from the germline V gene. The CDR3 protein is CASSTGTGGTQYF. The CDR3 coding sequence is TGTGCCAGCAGTACCGGGACAGGGGGGACCCAGTACTTC.